This T cell receptor (beta chain) was recorded in a study of blood T cells in healthy people across ages. This clonotype showed up just a few times. The CDR3 totals 19 residues. Germline V gene sequence: CDR1 SGHTA, CDR2 FQGNSA. A second PCR, run for about 7 to 11 cycles, used a sample-barcoded 5' primer plus a J-beta primer mix. Every cDNA molecule bore a tag from a template-switch adaptor containing 12 random nucleotides. TCRdb ran MiXCR on the 5' RACE reads and lists one entry per CDR3 protein. The table lists about 1.7 million distinct CDR3 sequences, roughly 27% of them singletons. J is TRBJ2-1 and V is TRBV7-2, with TRBD2 identical over 11 bases. The J call may be wrong; the DNA end is better matched by TRBJ2-7. This sequence originates from a woman aged 25-40 years in good health. Sequencing was done on a sample of blood. This chain's CDR3 is CASSFPSGRTQSSYNEQYF. The CDR3, as DNA: TGTGCCAGCAGCTTCCCTAGCGGGAGGACCCAAAGCTCCTACAATGAGCAGTACTTC.